The 10 T cell receptor beta chains below were found in one sample sequenced in a study of regulatory T cells in long-lasting Graves disease. Library construction for TCR beta used iRepertoire HTBI primers and Arm-PCR of CDR3 regions. TCRdb analysed the multiplex PCR reads with MiXCR anew, one entry per CDR3 protein. This sample has about 440,000 distinct CDR3 sequences, with 14% to 15% found just once. Stated time point: newly diagnosed GD, antithyroid drugs for less than 3 months. Following extraction of RNA from PBMCs, that RNA was used to make the TCR library. The same specimen was also included in a second study, on T cells in Graves' hyperthyroidism and ophthalmopathy.

This specimen consisted of peripheral blood mononuclear cells (PBMCs), obtained at new diagnosis, from a patient treated with antithyroid drugs. Receptor source: a woman in her twenties or thirties with Graves disease.

The genes are TRBV28 and TRBJ2-7, with TRBD2 matching 11 bases. Germline CDR1 MDHEN, CDR2 SYDVKM. The CDR3 covers 15 residues. V lost 10 bases and J lost 3; bases outside the gene matches: 11. The CDR3 DNA is TGTGCCACCTTGGGGCTAGCGGGAGGTGTCTACGAGCAGTACTTC. It yields the protein CATLGLAGGVYEQYF.

This clonotype was picked up many times. The rearrangement links TRBV12-3 or TRBV12-4 to TRBJ2-1, with D maybe TRBD2 (5 bases). Trimming shortened V by 6 bases and J by 8 bases, and 20 bases separated the two germline ends. CDR3 length: 15 residues. The CDR3 loop is CASSSSRLSLYEQFF. CDR3 sequence (DNA): TGTGCCAGCAGCTCCTCCCGACTATCTCTGTATGAGCAGTTCTTC.

This clonotype has at least ten counts. The chain combines TRBV7-8 with TRBJ1-5, with D unclear. V lost 5 bases and J lost 0, with 11 bases in between. Germline loops: CDR1 SGHVS, CDR2 FQNEAQ. The CDR3 length is 15 residues. The CDR3 DNA is TGTGCCAGCAGCCACCGCGACTATAGCAATCAGCCCCAGCATTTT. This encodes CASSHRDYSNQPQHF.

The rearrangement uses TRBV20-1 and TRBJ1-6, with 9 bases identical to TRBD1. Germline values: CDR1 DFQATT, CDR2 SNEGSKA (reference sequence). CDR3 length: 15 residues. V lost 6 bases to trimming and J lost 6 bases; unmatched junction nucleotides: 9. The CDR3 sequence: CSATGTGRSNSPLHF. CDR3 DNA: TGCAGTGCCACCGGGACAGGGAGAAGTAATTCACCCCTCCACTTT.

This clonotype was seen only a few times. V gene TRBV4-1 combines with J gene TRBJ2-7; 8 bases fit TRBD1. The length of the CDR3 is 14 residues. From germline, CDR1 is MGHRA and CDR2 YSYEKL. Unmatched junction bases numbered 4, after V lost 5 bases and J lost 1 base. The CDR3: CASSYRTGSYEQYF. CDR3 DNA: TGCGCCAGCAGCTACCGGACAGGGTCCTACGAGCAGTACTTC.

This clonotype was recorded at least ten times. The J gene is TRBJ2-3, the V gene TRBV27; no firm D call. Trimming removed 2 bases at V and 6 bases at J, with 12 bases between. Per germline, CDR1 MNHEY and CDR2 SMNVEV (reference sequence). The CDR3 extends over 14 amino acids. The CDR3 nucleotides read TGTGCCAGCAGTTTAGGCCCATTCATGGATACGCAGTATTTT. This gives the protein CASSLGPFMDTQYF.

Ten or more counts support this clonotype. The chain combines TRBV5-1 with TRBJ1-2, with TRBD1 matching 7 bases. Losses at the gene ends were 3 bases for V and 1 base for J; bases not matched to a gene: 3. Germline CDR1 SGHRS, CDR2 YFSETQ. CDR3 length: 14 residues. CDR3 sequence: CASSSAGGNYGYTF. The CDR3 region has the DNA TGCGCCAGCAGCTCGGCAGGGGGTAACTATGGCTACACCTTC.

The V gene is TRBV24-1, the J gene TRBJ2-3; TRBD2 matches 7 bases. The length of the CDR3 is 16 residues. V dropped 3 bases and J dropped 6; count of bases not matched to a gene: 11. CDR1 KGHDR and CDR2 SFDVKD come from the germline V gene. The CDR3 DNA sequence: TGTGCCACCAGTGATCCCCCCAGGGCGGGAGACGATACGCAGTATTTT. Protein product: CATSDPPRAGDDTQYF.

This clonotype has a count of ten or more. CDR3 DNA: TGTGCCAGCAGCCCGCAGGGGGTCTCCTACAATGAGCAGTTCTTC. It yields the protein CASSPQGVSYNEQFF. V and J are TRBV7-9 and TRBJ2-1; 7 bases map to TRBD1. Germline CDR1 reads SEHNR; CDR2 reads FQNEAQ (reference sequence). J lost 0 bases, V lost 5 bases, and 4 bases had no gene match. This CDR3 is 15 amino acids long. Together with reference TRBV7-9 and TRBJ2-1, the CDR3 gives the full variable domain: DTGVSQNPRHKITKRGQNVTFRCDPISEHNRLYWYRQTLGQGPEFLTYFQNEAQLEKSRLLSDRFSAERPKGSFSTLEIQRTEQGDSAMYLCASSPQGVSYNEQFFGPGTRLTVL.

This clonotype was detected a few times. V is TRBV7-2 and J is TRBJ2-2, with a tentative D call TRBD2 (6 bases). Trimming pared 5 bases from V and 6 bases from J, leaving 10 bases between. Germline V gene lookup returns CDR1 SGHTA and CDR2 FQGNSA. This CDR3 has 13 residues. CDR3 in DNA: TGTGCCAGCAGCCCGGACTATCCCGGGGAGCTGTTTTTT. This gives the protein CASSPDYPGELFF.